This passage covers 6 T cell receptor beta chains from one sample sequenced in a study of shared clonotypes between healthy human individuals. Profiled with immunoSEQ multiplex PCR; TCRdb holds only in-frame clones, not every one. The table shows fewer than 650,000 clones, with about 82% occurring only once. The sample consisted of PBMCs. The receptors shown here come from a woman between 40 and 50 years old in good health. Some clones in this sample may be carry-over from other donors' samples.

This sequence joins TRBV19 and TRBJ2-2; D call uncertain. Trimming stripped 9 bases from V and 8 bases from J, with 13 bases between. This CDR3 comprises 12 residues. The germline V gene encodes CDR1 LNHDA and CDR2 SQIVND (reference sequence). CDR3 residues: CASTLGSGELFF. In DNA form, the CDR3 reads TGTGCCAGCACCCTGGGGTCGGGGGAGCTGTTTTTT.

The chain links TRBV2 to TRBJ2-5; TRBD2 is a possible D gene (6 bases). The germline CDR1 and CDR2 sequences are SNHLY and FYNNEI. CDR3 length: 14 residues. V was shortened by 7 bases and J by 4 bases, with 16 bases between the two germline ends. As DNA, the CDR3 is TGTGCCAGCACGGGAGTCCATAGCCGAGAGACCCAGTACTTC. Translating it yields CASTGVHSRETQYF. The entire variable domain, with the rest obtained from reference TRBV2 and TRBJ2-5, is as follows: EPEVTQTPSHQVTQMGQEVILRCVPISNHLYFYWYRQILGQKVEFLVSFYNNEISEKSEIFDDQFSVERPDGSNFTLKIRSTKLEDSAMYFCASTGVHSRETQYFGPGTRLLVL.

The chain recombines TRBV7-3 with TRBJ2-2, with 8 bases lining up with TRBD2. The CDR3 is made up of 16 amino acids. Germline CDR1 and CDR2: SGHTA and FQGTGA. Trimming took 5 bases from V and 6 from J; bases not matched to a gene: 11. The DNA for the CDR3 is TGTGCCAGCAGCCTCGTAAGCGGGAGTCCTCCCGGGGAGCTGTTTTTT. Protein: CASSLVSGSPPGELFF.

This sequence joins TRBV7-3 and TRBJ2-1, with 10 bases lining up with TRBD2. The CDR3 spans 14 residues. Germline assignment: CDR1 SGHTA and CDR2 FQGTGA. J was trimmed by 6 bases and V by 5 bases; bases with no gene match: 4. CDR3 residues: CASSPSGGFNEQFF. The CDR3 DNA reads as TGTGCCAGCAGCCCTAGCGGGGGATTCAATGAGCAGTTCTTC. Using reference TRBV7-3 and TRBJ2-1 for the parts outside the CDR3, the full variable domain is GAGVSQTPSNKVTEKGKYVELRCDPISGHTALYWYRQSLGQGPEFLIYFQGTGAADDSGLPNDRFFAVRPEGSVSTLKIQRTERGDSAVYLCASSPSGGFNEQFFGPGTRLTVL.

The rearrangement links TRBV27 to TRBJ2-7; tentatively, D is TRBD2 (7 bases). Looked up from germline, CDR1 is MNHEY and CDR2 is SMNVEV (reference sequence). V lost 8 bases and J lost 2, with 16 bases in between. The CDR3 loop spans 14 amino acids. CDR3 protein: CASSRGGVAYEQYF. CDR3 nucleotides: TGTGCCAGCTCCCGAGGGGGGGTGGCCTACGAGCAGTACTTC.

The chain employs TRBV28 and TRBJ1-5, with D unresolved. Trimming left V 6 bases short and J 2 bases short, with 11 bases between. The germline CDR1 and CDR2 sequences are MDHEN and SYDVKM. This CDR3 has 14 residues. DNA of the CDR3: TGTGCCAGCAGCTCACCGATGGGCAATCAGCCCCAGCATTTT. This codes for CASSSPMGNQPQHF.